The table lists the clone carrying this TCR beta chain with many counts. Its antigen is unidentified. Healthy Caucasians provided all donations. These data are taken from a study of identical twins. Study conclusions and caveats: Within cord blood, abundant beta clonotypes carried fewer insertions, but memory repertoires showed no such trend.

V trimming: 6 bases; J trimming: 2 bases; junction bases outside the gene matches: 1. Germline CDR1 MNHNS, CDR2 SASEGT. The CDR3 is made up of 13 amino acids. TCRdb passed the 5' RACE reads through MiXCR, listing each CDR3 protein once. The top ten hold roughly 3% of the sample, which has about 570,000 distinct CDR3 sequences, 9.6% seen once. These data also formed part of another study, on yellow fever vaccine responses in identical twins.

The receptor's source is a young woman in good health. The sequencing sample was made of PBMCs. The J gene is TRBJ1-5, the V gene TRBV6-1; 7 nucleotides agree with TRBD1. CDR3 residues: CASRDRGNQPQHF. As DNA, the CDR3 is TGTGCCAGCAGAGACAGGGGCAATCAGCCCCAGCATTTT.